This T cell receptor (beta chain) was profiled in a study of blood T cell repertoires in COVID-19. Germline V gene lookup returns CDR1 MDHEN and CDR2 SYDVKM. Germline trimming cut 5 bases from V and 2 bases from J; bases unmatched to any gene: 5. The CDR3 sequence is 15 residues long. Libraries were prepared by immunoSEQ multiplex PCR; TCRdb keeps only in-frame clonotypes and omits some of them. This sample has a few hundred thousand clones; 70% to 90% occur once, and the top ten carry 2.9%. What was sequenced was peripheral blood. This sequence joins TRBV28 and TRBJ2-7, with TRBD2 matching 11 bases. The clonotype comes from a man over 45 who had recovered from COVID-19. The CDR3 nucleotides are TGTGCCAGCAGTAGAGGGACTAGCGGAACCTACGAGCAGTACTTC. It translates to CASSRGTSGTYEQYF. The complete variable domain, with remaining parts taken from reference TRBV28 and TRBJ2-7, reads DVKVTQSSRYLVKRTGEKVFLECVQDMDHENMFWYRQDPGLGLRLIYFSYDVKMKEKGDIPEGYSVSREKKERFSLILESASTNQTSMYLCASSRGTSGTYEQYFGPGTRLTVT.